The 21 T cell receptor beta chains given below trace back to one sample, sequenced in a study of T cell responses to AZD1222 COVID-19 vaccine (dated by TCRdb to about 2021). Receptor amplification or capture employed the immunoSEQ multiplex PCR assay. Entries here come from immuneACCESS through TCRdb and include only in-frame sequences with V and J called. Some clones fail to appear in such tables; in the studies checked, an unresolved V gene covers under half of the shortfall, and the cause of the remainder is unknown. This sample holds about 120,000 clones; around 91% were observed only once. The top ten clones comprise approximately 1.5% of the sample. The time point label for this specimen denotes: baseline before first vaccination. The source was peripheral blood, collected on day 0 of AZD1222 vaccination. The receptors were sampled from an adult in good health.

This sequence joins TRBV27 and TRBJ1-5, with TRBD1 matching 8 bases. CDR1 is MNHEY and CDR2 is SMNVEV in the germline V gene (reference sequence). V was pared by 5 bases and J by 3 bases, with 6 bases of the junction left unmatched. The CDR3 length is 15 residues. CDR3 nucleotide sequence: TGTGCCAGCAGTACTCAGGGGGCGTTCAATCAGCCCCAGCATTTT. It translates to CASSTQGAFNQPQHF.

V gene TRBV30 combines with J gene TRBJ1-5, with D unclear. Germline-derived CDR1 and CDR2 are GTSNPN and SVGIG (reference sequence). With 3 bases removed from V and 3 bases from J, the gap between germline ends came to 6 bases. The CDR3 has 12 amino acids. CDR3 bases: TGTGCCTGGAGCCAGACCAATCAGCCCCAGCATTTT. It is translated as CAWSQTNQPQHF. Looking up the rest from reference TRBV30 and TRBJ1-5 gives the full variable domain: SQTIHQWPATLVQPVGSPLSLECTVEGTSNPNLYWYRQAAGRGLQLLFYSVGIGQISSEVPQNLSASRPQDRQFILSSKKLLLSDSGFYLCAWSQTNQPQHFGDGTRLSIL.

V and J are TRBV23-1 and TRBJ1-2; no reliable D call. TRBV23-1 belongs to the ORF category, with a function that is uncertain. The V end lost 6 bases, the J end lost 4 bases, and 18 bases lay between the germline ends. The CDR3 contains 15 residues. The CDR3: CASSQPGLTLYGYTF. CDR3 DNA sequence: TGCGCCAGCAGCCAGCCCGGGTTGACTCTCTATGGCTACACCTTC.

This chain connects TRBV2 to TRBJ1-5, with TRBD1 as a possible D gene (6 bases). The ends were cut back, 2 bases at V and 0 bases at J, with 17 bases in the middle. The CDR3 consists of 18 residues. Germline V gene data show CDR1 as SNHLY and CDR2 as FYNNEI. The CDR3: CASSERPNRVHSNQPQHF. The CDR3 bases are TGTGCCAGCAGTGAACGGCCCAACAGGGTTCATAGCAATCAGCCCCAGCATTTT. Supplemented by reference TRBV2 and TRBJ1-5, the full variable domain reads EPEVTQTPSHQVTQMGQEVILRCVPISNHLYFYWYRQILGQKVEFLVSFYNNEISEKSEIFDDQFSVERPDGSNFTLKIRSTKLEDSAMYFCASSERPNRVHSNQPQHFGDGTRLSIL.

The rearrangement joins TRBV5-1 to TRBJ2-1; 7 bases align to TRBD1. The CDR3 extends over 15 amino acids. Germline loops: CDR1 SGHRS, CDR2 YFSETQ. The V and J ends lost 0 bases and 9 bases, in that order; junction bases with no gene match: 9. CDR3 sequence: CASSLETGERSEQFF. DNA of the CDR3: TGCGCCAGCAGCTTGGAAACAGGGGAGAGGAGTGAGCAGTTCTTC.

The chain couples TRBV7-9 to TRBJ1-1; TRBD1 matches 8 bases. The CDR3 contains 17 residues. The junction had 11 bases not matched to a gene; V was cut back by 4 bases and J by 1 base. Germline CDR1 reads SEHNR; CDR2 reads FQNEAQ (reference sequence). The CDR3 is CASSSPPQGAWNTEAFF. The CDR3 nucleotides read TGTGCCAGCAGCTCCCCCCCGCAGGGGGCTTGGAACACTGAAGCTTTCTTT.

The chain couples TRBV18 to TRBJ2-3; D ambiguous. Germline values: CDR1 KGHSH, CDR2 LQKENI. This CDR3 comprises 16 residues. V was shortened by 3 bases and J by 1 base, with 14 bases between the two germline ends. The CDR3 DNA is TGTGCCAGCTCACCGGCCTTGAGTGGGGGCACAGATACGCAGTATTTT. Amino acids: CASSPALSGGTDTQYF.

The chain carries TRBV18 and TRBJ1-2; a possible D gene is TRBD1 (5 bases). V was shortened by 0 bases and J by 8 bases, with 10 bases between the two germline ends. CDR1 and CDR2 from the germline V gene are KGHSH and LQKENI. This CDR3 comprises 13 residues. In nucleotides, the CDR3 is TGTGCCAGCTCACCACCGTGGGGGATGGGCTACACCTTC. Translation: CASSPPWGMGYTF. Looking up the rest from reference TRBV18 and TRBJ1-2 gives the full variable domain: NAGVMQNPRHLVRRRGQEARLRCSPMKGHSHVYWYRQLPEEGLKFMVYLQKENIIDESGMPKERFSAEFPKEGPSILRIQQVVRGDSAAYFCASSPPWGMGYTFGSGTRLTVV.

This chain links TRBV7-2 with TRBJ2-5; 11 bases align to TRBD2. Trimming cost V 3 bases and J 4 bases; bases outside gene matches: 4. There are 15 residues in the CDR3. In germline, CDR1 is SGHTA, CDR2 FQGNSA. The CDR3 DNA sequence: TGTGCCAGCAGCTTTAGCGGGGGGGCTTTAGAGACCCAGTACTTC. Amino acids: CASSFSGGALETQYF.

The chain recombines TRBV5-1 with TRBJ1-6, with TRBD1 matching over 7 bases. The CDR3 consists of 14 residues. Germline V CDR1 and CDR2: SGHRS, YFSETQ. The trim removed 2 bases at V and 8 bases at J, leaving 4 bases unmatched. The CDR3 sequence is CASSLQGNDSPLHF. The CDR3 DNA follows: TGCGCCAGCAGCTTACAGGGGAATGATTCACCCCTCCACTTT. Full variable domain (rest looked up from reference TRBV5-1 and TRBJ1-6): KAGVTQTPRYLIKTRGQQVTLSCSPISGHRSVSWYQQTPGQGLQFLFEYFSETQRNKGNFPGRFSGRQFSNSRSEMNVSTLELGDSALYLCASSLQGNDSPLHFGNGTRLTVT.

This sequence joins TRBV2 and TRBJ2-3, with a possible D match to TRBD2 (5 bases). Deletions cut 7 bases from V and 2 bases from J, with 16 bases between. Germline-derived CDR1 and CDR2 are SNHLY and FYNNEI. The CDR3 extends over 15 amino acids. CDR3 sequence (DNA): TGTGCCAGCAATCCCCGGGATCTCCTCACAGATACGCAGTATTTT. Its translation is CASNPRDLLTDTQYF.

The chain employs TRBV6-5 and TRBJ2-3; D is unresolved. The germline V gene has CDR1 MNHEY and CDR2 SVGAGI. V shed 11 bases and J shed 9 bases, with 18 bases lying between them. There are 12 residues in the CDR3. The CDR3 DNA follows: TGTGCCGAAGGTCGCGCTTACGAAACGCAGTATTTT. Translated: CAEGRAYETQYF.

The gene calls are TRBV29-1 and TRBJ2-7, with TRBD1 as a possible D gene (5 bases). The germline CDR1 and CDR2 sequences are SQVTM and ANQGSEA. This CDR3 comprises 14 residues. V lost 4 bases and J 0 bases, leaving 13 bases between the germline ends. The CDR3 coding sequence is TGCAGCGTTGGGGGCAGAGATAGCTCCTACGAGCAGTACGTC. Protein: CSVGGRDSSYEQYV.

This rearrangement joins TRBV10-3 to TRBJ1-2, with 8 bases lining up with TRBD1. This CDR3 region has 13 residues. The germline V gene has CDR1 ENHRY and CDR2 SYGVKD. The V and J ends lost 7 bases and 3 bases, in that order; junction bases with no gene match: 4. The CDR3 coding sequence is TGTGCCATCACCCTGGGACAGGACTATGGCTACACCTTC. It yields the protein CAITLGQDYGYTF.

The chain is built from TRBV6-1 and TRBJ1-3, with D maybe TRBD1 (6 bases). Per the germline V gene, CDR1 is MNHNS and CDR2 is SASEGT. The CDR3 loop spans 16 amino acids. V lost 0 bases to trimming and J lost 2 bases, with 11 bases between them. The CDR3 is CASSEAPGATGNTIYF. The CDR3 bases are TGTGCCAGCAGTGAAGCGCCGGGGGCAACTGGAAACACCATATATTTT.

This chain connects TRBV6-5 to TRBJ2-5; TRBD1 might be the D (6 bases). This CDR3 has 15 residues. The V end lost 6 bases, the J end lost 3 bases, and 17 bases lay between the germline ends. CDR1 and CDR2 from the germline V gene are MNHEY and SVGAGI. As DNA, the CDR3 is TGTGCCAGCAGAGGACCGGGACAAGGTGAAGAGACCCAGTACTTC. It specifies CASRGPGQGEETQYF.

The rearrangement uses TRBV11-3 and TRBJ1-1; possibly TRBD1 for D (6 bases). Germline V gene sequence: CDR1 SGHNT, CDR2 YENEEA. V was clipped by 1 base and J by 5 bases, with 20 bases between them. The length of the CDR3 is 17 residues. CDR3 in amino acids: CASSLGLSGTGKTEAFF. CDR3 bases: TGTGCCAGCAGCTTAGGGTTATCGGGTACAGGGAAGACTGAAGCTTTCTTT.

This clone was seen a handful of times. This chain links TRBV6-2 or TRBV6-3 with TRBJ2-7; 9 bases are a match to TRBD1. This CDR3 has 15 residues. The V and J ends lost 0 bases and 3 bases, in that order; junction bases with no gene match: 3. Germline V CDR1 and CDR2: MNHEY, SVGEGT. CDR3 loop: CASSYSRTGDYEQYV. As DNA, the CDR3 is TGTGCCAGCAGTTACTCGCGGACAGGGGACTACGAGCAGTACGTC.

V and J are TRBV24-1 and TRBJ2-3; D is perhaps TRBD1 or TRBD2 (5 bases each). The germline V gene encodes CDR1 KGHDR and CDR2 SFDVKD. The CDR3 has 16 residues. Trimming pared 3 bases from V and 0 bases from J, leaving 12 bases between. The CDR3: CATSDPRGVSTDTQYF. Here the CDR3 DNA reads TGTGCCACCAGTGATCCTAGAGGGGTTAGCACAGATACGCAGTATTTT.

The chain uses TRBV7-3 and TRBJ2-2; maybe TRBD1 (5 bases). V lost 1 base and J 5 bases, leaving 11 bases between the germline ends. The CDR3 is 15 amino acids. Germline V gives CDR1 SGHTA, CDR2 FQGTGA. The CDR3 loop reads CASSLRTTPTGELFF. Written as DNA, the CDR3 is TGTGCCAGCAGCTTAAGGACAACACCGACCGGGGAGCTGTTTTTT.

This chain uses TRBV5-8 with TRBJ1-4; 10 bases line up with TRBD1. With 4 bases clipped from V and 7 bases from J, the junction kept 4 bases outside the gene matches. The germline V gene encodes CDR1 SGHTS and CDR2 YDEGEE. The length of the CDR3 is 14 residues. DNA of the CDR3: TGTGCCAGCAGCCGGGACAGGGGAGTTGAAAAACTGTTTTTT. Its protein product is CASSRDRGVEKLFF.